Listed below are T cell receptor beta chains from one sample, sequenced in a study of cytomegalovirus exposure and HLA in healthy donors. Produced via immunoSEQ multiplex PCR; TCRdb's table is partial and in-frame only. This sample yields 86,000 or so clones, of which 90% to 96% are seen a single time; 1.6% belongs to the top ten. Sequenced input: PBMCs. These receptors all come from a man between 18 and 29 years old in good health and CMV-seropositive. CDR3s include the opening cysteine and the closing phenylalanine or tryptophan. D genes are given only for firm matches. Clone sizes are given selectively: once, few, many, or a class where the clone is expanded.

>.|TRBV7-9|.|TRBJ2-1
TGTGCCAGCAGCTTAGCAGGGGAGGTTTTCCGCAGGGAGCAGTTCTTC
CASSLAGEVFRREQFF
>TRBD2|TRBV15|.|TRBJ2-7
TGTGCCACCAGCACCCGACTAGCGGGGTGGGCGGGGTACGAGCAGTACTTC
CATSTRLAGWAGYEQYF
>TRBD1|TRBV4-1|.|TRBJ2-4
TGCGCCAGCAGCCAAGATAGGGACAGGAGATCACAAAACATTCAGTACTTC
CASSQDRDRRSQNIQYF
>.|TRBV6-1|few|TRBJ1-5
TGTGCCAGCAGTTTCGAACCGGGTGGCAATCAGCCCCAGCATTTT
CASSFEPGGNQPQHF
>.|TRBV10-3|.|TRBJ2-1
TGTGCCATCAGTGAGGACGCGGCATCCTACAATGAGCAGTTCTTC
CAISEDAASYNEQFF
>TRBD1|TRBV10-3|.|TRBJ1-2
TGTGCCATCACGGACGCAGGGGGCCCTAACTATGGCTACACCTTC
CAITDAGGPNYGYTF
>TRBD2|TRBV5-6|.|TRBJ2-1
TGTGCCAGCAGCTTGTTGTCTAGCGGGGGGACCTTTCTTAATGAGCAGTTCTTC
CASSLLSSGGTFLNEQFF
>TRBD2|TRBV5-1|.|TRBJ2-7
TGCGCCAGCAGCTTCGACGGATGGGTACCGGGACTAGCGGGTTTCTACGAGCAGTACTTC
CASSFDGWVPGLAGFYEQYF
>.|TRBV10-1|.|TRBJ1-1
TGCGCCAGCAGCACGGCAGGGACTGAAGCTTTCTTT
CASSTAGTEAFF
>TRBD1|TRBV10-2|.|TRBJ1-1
TGCGCCAGCACGGGACAGGGAAACACTGAAGCTTTCTTT
CASTGQGNTEAFF
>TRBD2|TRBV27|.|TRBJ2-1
TGTGCCAGCAGTTCCGGACTAGCGGCCTACAATGAGCAGTTCTTC
CASSSGLAAYNEQFF
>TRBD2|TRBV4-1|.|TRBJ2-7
TGCGCCAGCAGCTTAGGTAGCGGGGGAGCCTACGAGCAGTACTTC
CASSLGSGGAYEQYF
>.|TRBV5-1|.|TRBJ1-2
TGCGCCAGCAGCTCGGACAGCTACAAAGCCTATGGCTACACCTTC
CASSSDSYKAYGYTF
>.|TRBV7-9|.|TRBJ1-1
TGTGCCAGCAGCTTAAGGATGGGGGGGGGCACTGAAGCTTTCTTT
CASSLRMGGGTEAFF
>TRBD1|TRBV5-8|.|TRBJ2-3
TGTGCCAGCAGCTCGGGGACAGGGACGAGCACAGATACGCAGTATTTT
CASSSGTGTSTDTQYF
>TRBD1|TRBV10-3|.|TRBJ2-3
TGTGCCATCAGTGACCCCGGGACAGTCAACCCGAACACAGATACGCAGTATTTT
CAISDPGTVNPNTDTQYF
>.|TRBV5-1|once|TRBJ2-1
TGCGCCAGCAGCTTGGTGATAACCCCGGGATCCTACAATGAGCAGTTCTTC
CASSLVITPGSYNEQFF
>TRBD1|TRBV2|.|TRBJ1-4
TGTGCCGGGGACAGGGGTACAAAAAAACTGTTTTTT
CAGDRGTKKLFF
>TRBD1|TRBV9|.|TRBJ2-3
TGTGCCAGCAGCGCCCGGGGACAGGGCGTGCCAGATACGCAGTATTTT
CASSARGQGVPDTQYF
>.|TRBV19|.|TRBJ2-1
TGTGCCAGTAGTATGGCTGTTGAGCAGTTCTTC
CASSMAVEQFF
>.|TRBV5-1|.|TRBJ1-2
TGCGCCAGCAGCTGGACACAGGATACCGCCTTTAACTATGGCTACACCTTC
CASSWTQDTAFNYGYTF
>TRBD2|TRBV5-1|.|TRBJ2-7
TGCGCCAGCAGCTTGGACCCCTGGGTAGCGGGAGGTTTCGAGCAGTACTTC
CASSLDPWVAGGFEQYF
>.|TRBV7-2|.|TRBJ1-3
TGTGCCAGCAGCTACTCTCCGGGCTCTGGAAACACCATATATTTT
CASSYSPGSGNTIYF
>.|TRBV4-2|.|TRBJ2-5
TGTGCCAGCAGCCAGACGGGCTGGAGCTCGGGGGAGACCCAGTACTTC
CASSQTGWSSGETQYF
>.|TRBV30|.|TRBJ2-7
TGTGCCTGGCAAGGACTCGGGGCCTACGAGCAGTACTTC
CAWQGLGAYEQYF
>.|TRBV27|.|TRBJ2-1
TGTGCCAGCAGTTTCAGCAATGAGCAGTTCTTC
CASSFSNEQFF
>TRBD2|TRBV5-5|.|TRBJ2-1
TGTGCCAGCAGCTCTGAGGGGAGGGGAAATGAGCAGTTCTTC
CASSSEGRGNEQFF